These 7 T cell receptor beta chains share one sample of origin, sequenced in a study of OX40 agonist ivuxolimab in advanced cancers. Some clones are missing from TCRdb's copy, which holds only in-frame ones; the method was immunoSEQ multiplex PCR. This sample has about 21,000 clones; more than 75% occur once, and the top ten carry approximately 11%. Source: CD4+ or CD8+ T cells sorted from blood, taken in a trial of the OX40 agonist ivuxolimab. These receptors originate from an adult with an advanced solid tumor such as melanoma, head and neck, liver or kidney cancer.

The rearrangement joins TRBV14 to TRBJ2-1; TRBD2 matches at 11 bases. V lost 6 bases to trimming and J lost 4 bases; unmatched junction nucleotides: 5. Germline CDR1 and CDR2: SGHDN and FVKESK. The CDR3 contains 15 residues. This CDR3 is CASRGGLAVYNEQFF. In DNA, the CDR3 is TGTGCCAGCAGGGGGGGACTAGCGGTTTACAATGAGCAGTTCTTC.

The rearrangement uses TRBV2 and TRBJ2-7, with D perhaps being TRBD1 or TRBD2 (5 bases each). CDR3 length equals 12 residues. V gave up 8 bases and J gave up 3 bases, with 11 bases separating them. Germline V gene sequence: CDR1 SNHLY, CDR2 FYNNEI. CDR3 in DNA: TGTGCCAGCCTAGAGGGGAACTACGAGCAGTACTTC. Amino acid sequence: CASLEGNYEQYF.

This clone was recorded only once. V is TRBV10-2 and J is TRBJ1-1; D unclear. Looked up from germline, CDR1 is WSHSY and CDR2 is SAAADI. Between the trimmed V and J ends, which lost 7 bases and 8 bases, there was a span of 11 bases. CDR3 length equals 11 residues. In DNA form, the CDR3 reads TGCGCCAGCAAAAGTGAGGTGGAAGCTTTCTTT. This encodes CASKSEVEAFF.

This rearrangement joins TRBV27 to TRBJ1-4, with D possibly being TRBD1 (5 bases). CDR3 size: 15 residues. Trimming shortened V by 6 bases and J by 6 bases, and 17 bases separated the two germline ends. From germline, CDR1 is MNHEY and CDR2 SMNVEV (reference sequence). This CDR3 reads CASSGISQGDEKLFF. In DNA, the CDR3 is TGTGCCAGCAGCGGGATATCGCAGGGCGATGAAAAACTGTTTTTT.

The chain employs TRBV9 and TRBJ2-5, with 9 bases identical to TRBD2. Germline loops: CDR1 SGDLS, CDR2 YYNGEE. V dropped 5 bases and J dropped 0; count of bases not matched to a gene: 5. The CDR3 spans 15 residues. In nucleotides, the CDR3 is TGTGCCAGCAGTCGAGCGGGGGGTTACCAAGAGACCCAGTACTTC. It translates to CASSRAGGYQETQYF.

The chain links TRBV7-8 to TRBJ2-7; D is tentatively TRBD1 or TRBD2 (5 bases each). The CDR3 length is 15 residues. The germline gives CDR1 SGHVS, CDR2 FQNEAQ. V was shortened by 3 bases and J by 0 bases, with 12 bases between the two germline ends. CDR3 coding DNA: TGTGCCAGCAGCTTTGAGGGGTTCCCCTCCTACGAGCAGTACTTC. As protein: CASSFEGFPSYEQYF.

This clone was detected once. This chain joins TRBV21-1 and TRBJ2-1; the D call in the table, TRBD2, was not verified against the DNA. TRBV21-1 is termed a pseudogene. CDR3 size: 19 residues. This CDR3 reads CASSKPRTSGGLWYNEQFF. CDR3 in DNA: TGTGCCAGCAGCAAACCTCGGACTAGCGGGGGCTTGTGGTACAATGAGCAGTTCTTC.